Only a few counts were recorded for the clone carrying this T cell receptor beta chain. The target antigen is unknown. Expressed TCRB transcripts were sequenced after all isolated RNA was converted to cDNA. TCRdb's table, derived via immunoSEQ multiplex PCR, lists solely in-frame clones and lacks some. The table shows 150,000 or so clones, with 11% occurring only once. These data belong to a study of beta chain features in type 1 diabetes. General study points: The naive, central memory and Treg TCRB repertoires of patients appeared to be more similar to one another than those of healthy donors.

Trimming took 4 bases from V and 14 from J; bases not matched to a gene: 10. Germline CDR1 and CDR2: SQVTM and ANQGSEA. The CDR3 is 12 residues long. Material for sequencing was central memory CD4+ T cells from blood. This clonotype was obtained from a man younger than 30 in good health. This chain joins TRBV29-1 and TRBJ2-1, with 8 positions matching TRBD2. The CDR3 DNA sequence: TGCAGCGTTGGATCGGGAGGGCCAAAGGAGTTCTTC. It codes for CSVGSGGPKEFF.